This T cell receptor (beta chain) is drawn from a study of post-analysis software for immune sequencing data. Whole-study context: Recorded disease courses covered relapsing-remitting, secondary progressive and progressive-relapsing multiple sclerosis. Some patients had no subtype annotation. Overall study findings and caveats: Samples from one preparation batch, clustered by F measure, grouped strongly together.

About this clonotype itself: The target antigen is unknown.

Unique molecular identifiers were built into the TCR beta cDNA libraries. TCRdb itself ran the PCR reads through MiXCR, one entry per CDR3 protein. The sample lists just over 250,000 distinct CDR3 sequences; 36% were seen once. This TCR derives from a girl between 5 and 17 years old with multiple sclerosis. The sequencing sample was made of blood.

The CDR3 bases are TGTGCCCCTGACGCAGAGAACACCGGGGAGCTGTTTTTT. Translated: CAPDAENTGELFF. J is TRBJ2-2 and V is TRBV7-9; no clear D gene. Trimming shortened V by 11 bases and J by 1 base, and 11 bases separated the two germline ends. Germline CDR1 SEHNR, CDR2 FQNEAQ (reference sequence). This CDR3 contains 13 residues.